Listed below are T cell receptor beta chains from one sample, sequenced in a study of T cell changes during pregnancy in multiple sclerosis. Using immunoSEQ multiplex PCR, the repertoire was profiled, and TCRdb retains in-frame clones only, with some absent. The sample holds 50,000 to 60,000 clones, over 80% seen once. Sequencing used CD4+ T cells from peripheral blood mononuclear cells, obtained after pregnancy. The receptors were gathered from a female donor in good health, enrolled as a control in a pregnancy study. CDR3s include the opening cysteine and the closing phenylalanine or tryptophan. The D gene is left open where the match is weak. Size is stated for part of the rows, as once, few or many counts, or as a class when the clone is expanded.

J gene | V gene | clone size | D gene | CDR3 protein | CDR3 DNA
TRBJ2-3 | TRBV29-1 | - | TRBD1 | CSVEGTGPGADTQYF | TGCAGCGTTGAGGGGACAGGGCCCGGGGCAGATACGCAGTATTTT
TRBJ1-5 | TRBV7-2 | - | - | CASARGWGRQPQHF | TGTGCCAGCGCTAGGGGATGGGGCAGACAGCCCCAGCATTTT
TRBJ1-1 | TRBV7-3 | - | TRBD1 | CASSDGDRGNKAFF | TGTGCCAGCAGCGATGGGGACAGGGGAAACAAGGCTTTCTTT
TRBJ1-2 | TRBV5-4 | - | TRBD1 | CASSRDRYNGYTF | TGTGCCAGCAGTCGGGACAGGTACAATGGCTACACCTTC
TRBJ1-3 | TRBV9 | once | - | CASSVAAGGGLSSGNTIYF | TGTGCCAGCAGCGTAGCAGCGGGGGGGGGATTAAGCTCTGGAAACACCATATATTTT
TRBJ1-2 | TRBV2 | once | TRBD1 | CASHRQGAANYGYTF | TGTGCCAGCCACCGACAGGGGGCGGCTAACTATGGCTACACCTTC
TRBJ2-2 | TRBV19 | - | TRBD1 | CASSPRGRQNTGELFF | TGTGCCAGTAGTCCTAGGGGGCGTCAGAACACCGGGGAGCTGTTTTTT
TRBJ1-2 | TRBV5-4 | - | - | CASSLRNRAVSNYGYTF | TGTGCCAGCAGCTTACGGAACAGGGCAGTTTCTAACTATGGCTACACCTTC
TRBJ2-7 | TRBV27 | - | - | CASSFGDTSYEQYF | TGTGCCAGCAGTTTTGGGGACACCTCCTACGAGCAGTACTTC
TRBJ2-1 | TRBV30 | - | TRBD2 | CAWRASGGYNEQFF | TGTGCCTGGCGGGCTAGCGGGGGTTACAATGAGCAGTTCTTC
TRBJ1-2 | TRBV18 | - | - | CASSPQRDPGNYGYTF | TGTGCCAGCTCCCCGCAAAGGGATCCAGGGAACTATGGCTACACCTTC
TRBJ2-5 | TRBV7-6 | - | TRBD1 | CASSLAGTGQETQYF | TGTGCCAGCAGCTTAGCCGGGACAGGTCAAGAGACCCAGTACTTC
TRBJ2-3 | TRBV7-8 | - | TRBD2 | CASILGGADTQYF | TGTGCCAGCATCCTCGGGGGGGCAGATACGCAGTATTTT
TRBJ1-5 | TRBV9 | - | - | CASSVAGGSNQPQHF | TGTGCCAGCAGCGTAGCTGGGGGGAGCAATCAGCCCCAGCATTTT
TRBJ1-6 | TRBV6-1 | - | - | CASSGGSTGKSSYNSPLHF | TGTGCCAGCAGTGGCGGTAGTACAGGGAAAAGCTCCTATAATTCACCCCTCCACTTT
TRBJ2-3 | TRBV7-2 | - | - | CASSPRSRPTTDTQYF | TGTGCCAGCAGCCCCCGGTCGCGGCCCACCACAGATACGCAGTATTTT
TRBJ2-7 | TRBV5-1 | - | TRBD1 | CASSYVPGTGLREQYF | TGCGCCAGCAGCTACGTGCCCGGGACAGGGCTTCGAGAGCAGTACTTC